A selection of T cell receptor beta chains follows, all from one sample in a study of blood T cell repertoires in COVID-19. Assay: immunoSEQ multiplex PCR; the TCRdb copy retains only in-frame clones and omits some. The sample holds about 150,000 clones, approximately 80% seen once. The specimen sequenced was peripheral blood. Receptors originate from a woman older than 75 with acute or convalescent COVID-19. CDR3s include the opening cysteine and the closing phenylalanine or tryptophan. Fields, in order: clone size, V gene, J gene, CDR3 length, D gene, CDR3 protein, CDR3 DNA. D genes are given only for firm matches. For some rows the clone size is stated as once, few or many, or as a class when expanded; others skip it.

size: .; V: TRBV7-9; J: TRBJ2-3; length: 14; D: TRBD2; CDR3: CASSLSSGTDTQYF; DNA: TGTGCCAGCAGCTTATCTAGCGGGACGGATACGCAGTATTTT
size: once; V: TRBV3-1/TRBV3-2; J: TRBJ2-2; length: 14; D: TRBD2; CDR3: CASKASGGTGELFF; DNA: TGTGCCAGCAAGGCTAGCGGGGGCACCGGGGAGCTGTTTTTT
size: many; V: TRBV5-1; J: TRBJ2-7; length: 14; D: .; CDR3: CASSLQGISYEQYF; DNA: TGCGCCAGCAGCTTGCAGGGAATTTCTTACGAGCAGTACTTC
size: .; V: TRBV18; J: TRBJ1-1; length: 12; D: .; CDR3: CATGERLTEAFF; DNA: TGTGCCACAGGGGAGAGGCTCACTGAAGCTTTCTTT
size: .; V: TRBV14; J: TRBJ1-1; length: 13; D: .; CDR3: CASSQRQNTEAFF; DNA: TGTGCCAGCAGCCAGCGACAAAACACTGAAGCTTTCTTT
size: .; V: TRBV7-9; J: TRBJ2-5; length: 13; D: .; CDR3: CASSLQDQETQYF; DNA: TGTGCCAGCAGCTTACAGGACCAAGAGACCCAGTACTTC
size: .; V: TRBV27; J: TRBJ2-7; length: 16; D: TRBD2; CDR3: CASRRREGLFTYEQYF; DNA: TGTGCCAGCCGCAGGCGGGAGGGCCTTTTTACCTACGAGCAGTACTTC
size: .; V: TRBV3-1/TRBV3-2; J: TRBJ2-7; length: 14; D: .; CDR3: CASSQSTGTYEQYF; DNA: TGTGCCAGCAGCCAAAGCACAGGGACCTACGAGCAGTACTTC
size: .; V: TRBV29-1; J: TRBJ1-1; length: 14; D: .; CDR3: CSARDNHMNTEAFF; DNA: TGCAGCGCCCGGGACAATCACATGAACACTGAAGCTTTCTTT
size: .; V: TRBV6-1; J: TRBJ1-2; length: 14; D: .; CDR3: CASSEPFRVDGYTF; DNA: TGTGCCAGCAGTGAACCCTTTCGGGTAGATGGCTACACCTTC
size: .; V: TRBV28; J: TRBJ1-2; length: 13; D: .; CDR3: CASSLRGVWGYTF; DNA: TGTGCCAGCAGTTTGCGCGGGGTGTGGGGCTACACCTTC
size: .; V: TRBV18; J: TRBJ1-1; length: 15; D: .; CDR3: CASSLRLPADTEAFF; DNA: TGTGCCAGCTCACTCCGACTGCCGGCGGACACTGAAGCTTTCTTT
size: .; V: TRBV19; J: TRBJ2-1; length: 13; D: .; CDR3: CASSTDTGNEQFF; DNA: TGTGCCAGTAGTACAGATACGGGGAATGAGCAGTTCTTC
size: .; V: TRBV2; J: TRBJ2-5; length: 15; D: TRBD2; CDR3: CASSLTSGAQGTQYF; DNA: TGTGCCAGCAGCTTGACTAGCGGGGCTCAAGGGACCCAGTACTTC
size: .; V: TRBV27; J: TRBJ1-5; length: 14; D: .; CDR3: CASSLSGFNQPQHF; DNA: TGTGCCAGCAGTTTGTCAGGGTTCAATCAGCCCCAGCATTTT
size: .; V: TRBV19; J: TRBJ1-1; length: 16; D: .; CDR3: CASSIDVRQRNTEAFF; DNA: TGTGCCAGTAGTATAGATGTGCGGCAGAGAAACACTGAAGCTTTCTTT
size: .; V: TRBV7-9; J: TRBJ2-5; length: 13; D: .; CDR3: CASNPLRVLTQYF; DNA: TGTGCCAGCAACCCACTCAGGGTATTGACCCAGTACTTC
size: .; V: TRBV5-1; J: TRBJ2-2; length: 14; D: .; CDR3: CASSLGQNTGELFF; DNA: TGCGCCAGCAGCTTAGGACAGAACACCGGGGAGCTGTTTTTT
size: .; V: TRBV19; J: TRBJ1-2; length: 14; D: .; CDR3: CASSIGGDNYGYTF; DNA: TGTGCCAGTAGTATAGGGGGAGATAACTATGGCTACACCTTC
size: .; V: TRBV30; J: TRBJ1-3; length: 14; D: TRBD1; CDR3: CAWSVRGLGNTIYF; DNA: TGTGCCTGGAGTGTAAGGGGGCTTGGAAACACCATATATTTT
size: .; V: TRBV5-8; J: TRBJ1-6; length: 13; D: .; CDR3: CASSLERGSPLHF; DNA: TGTGCCAGCAGCTTAGAAAGAGGTTCACCCCTCCACTTT
size: few; V: TRBV15; J: TRBJ1-4; length: 13; D: .; CDR3: CATSRDQVEKLFF; DNA: TGTGCCACCAGCAGAGATCAGGTGGAAAAACTGTTTTTT
size: .; V: TRBV28; J: TRBJ2-7; length: 13; D: TRBD1; CDR3: CASAGQGTYEQYF; DNA: TGTGCCAGCGCCGGACAGGGAACCTACGAGCAGTACTTC
size: .; V: TRBV6-6; J: TRBJ1-2; length: 14; D: TRBD1; CDR3: CASSYSDRDYGYTF; DNA: TGTGCCAGCAGTTACTCAGACAGGGACTATGGCTACACCTTC
size: .; V: TRBV7-3; J: TRBJ1-2; length: 15; D: TRBD1; CDR3: CASSLGQGVNYGYTF; DNA: TGTGCCAGCAGCTTAGGGCAGGGGGTTAACTATGGCTACACCTTC
size: few; V: TRBV4-1; J: TRBJ2-5; length: 13; D: .; CDR3: CASSQEERKTQYF; DNA: TGCGCCAGCAGCCAAGAGGAGAGGAAGACCCAGTACTTC
size: .; V: TRBV12-3/TRBV12-4; J: TRBJ1-1; length: 11; D: .; CDR3: CASSLSAEAFF; DNA: TGTGCCAGCAGTTTATCGGCTGAAGCTTTCTTT
size: .; V: TRBV7-3; J: TRBJ2-1; length: 13; D: .; CDR3: CASSLTEYNEQFF; DNA: TGTGCCAGCAGCTTAACGGAGTACAATGAGCAGTTCTTC
size: .; V: TRBV7-2; J: TRBJ1-5; length: 14; D: .; CDR3: CASTPGGANQPQHF; DNA: TGTGCCAGCACCCCCGGGGGGGCCAATCAGCCCCAGCATTTT
size: .; V: TRBV7-9; J: TRBJ2-7; length: 14; D: TRBD1; CDR3: CASSQGDSVYEQYF; DNA: TGTGCCAGCAGCCAAGGGGACAGCGTCTACGAGCAGTACTTC
size: .; V: TRBV30; J: TRBJ2-1; length: 14; D: TRBD2; CDR3: CAWSRLARGHEQFF; DNA: TGTGCCTGGAGTAGACTAGCCCGGGGCCATGAGCAGTTCTTC